Listed below are T cell receptor beta chains from one sample, sequenced in a study of metastatic and nonmetastatic thyroid tumors. Through MiXCR, TCRdb re-clonotyped the PCR reads. The repertoire holds over 45,000 clones, with approximately 26% as singletons. Material for sequencing was blood. The receptors come from a male donor with papillary thyroid cancer or a benign thyroid nodule (not recorded which). Some clones in this sample may be carry-over from other donors' samples. CDR3s include the opening cysteine and the closing phenylalanine or tryptophan. The D gene is left open where the match is weak. Clone size, where shown, is once, few, many, or a class for clones that have expanded.

D: -; J: TRBJ2-3; size: many; V: TRBV13; DNA: TGTGCCAGCGGGGAGCCGGTCACAGATACGCAGTATTTT; CDR3: CASGEPVTDTQYF
D: TRBD2; J: TRBJ2-5; size: few; V: TRBV15; DNA: TGTGCCACCAGCAGACTAGCGGGGGAGACCCATTATTTC; CDR3: CATSRLAGETHYF
D: -; J: TRBJ1-2; size: -; V: TRBV6-5; DNA: TGTGCCAGCAGTTTCGGGGGCCTAAAGGTTGGCTACACCTTC; CDR3: CASSFGGLKVGYTF
D: -; J: TRBJ2-7; size: many; V: TRBV18; DNA: TGTGCCAGCTCACAAGGACAGCTGGCCTACGAGCAGTACTTC; CDR3: CASSQGQLAYEQYF
D: TRBD1; J: TRBJ2-3; size: many; V: TRBV30; DNA: TGTGCCTGGGGGCAGGGGGCGAGTGATACGCAGTATTTT; CDR3: CAWGQGASDTQYF
D: -; J: TRBJ2-1; size: -; V: TRBV4-2; DNA: TGTGCCAGCAGCCGATTAGAACAGAGGGCTGAGCAGTTCTTC; CDR3: CASSRLEQRAEQFF
D: TRBD1; J: TRBJ2-1; size: many; V: TRBV5-1; DNA: TGCGCCAGCAGCCCCGGGACAGGGGGGTACAATGAGCAGTTCTTC; CDR3: CASSPGTGGYNEQFF
D: TRBD2; J: TRBJ2-7; size: -; V: TRBV30; DNA: TGTGCCTGGAGTTTTAGCGGGACAACCTACGAGCAGTACTTC; CDR3: CAWSFSGTTYEQYF
D: TRBD1; J: TRBJ2-7; size: -; V: TRBV27; DNA: TGTGCCAGCAGTTCTCAGGGGGCCTACGAGCAGTACTTC; CDR3: CASSSQGAYEQYF
D: -; J: TRBJ2-7; size: medium-sized; V: TRBV28; DNA: TGTGCCAGCGGGGTTGCCTACGAGCAGTACTTC; CDR3: CASGVAYEQYF
D: -; J: TRBJ2-7; size: -; V: TRBV5-1; DNA: TGCGCCAGCAGCTTGGCCAAGTACGGCTATCAGGAGGAGCAGCACTTC; CDR3: CASSLAKYGYQEEQHF
D: -; J: TRBJ1-4; size: many; V: TRBV7-3; DNA: TGTGCCAGCAGCTTAATTTACGGTGAAAAACTGTTTTTT; CDR3: CASSLIYGEKLFF
D: TRBD2; J: TRBJ2-3; size: many; V: TRBV5-1; DNA: TGCGCCAGCAGCTTCCGGGGGGGGCCAGATACGCAGTATTTT; CDR3: CASSFRGGPDTQYF
D: TRBD1; J: TRBJ2-5; size: many; V: TRBV19; DNA: TGTGCCAGTAGTATCGGTCTAACAGGGGGACAAGAGACCCAGTACTTC; CDR3: CASSIGLTGGQETQYF
D: -; J: TRBJ1-1; size: -; V: TRBV5-1; DNA: TGCGCCAGCAGCTTCGACCGGGCGACTGAAGCTTTCTTT; CDR3: CASSFDRATEAFF
D: TRBD1; J: TRBJ1-1; size: once; V: TRBV4-2; DNA: TGTGCCAGCAGCCCCAGGGGGCTAAACACTGAAGCTTTCTTT; CDR3: CASSPRGLNTEAFF
D: TRBD2; J: TRBJ2-7; size: many; V: TRBV6-1; DNA: TGTGCCGGCGAAGAAAGGGGACTAGCGACCGAGCAGTACTTC; CDR3: CAGEERGLATEQYF
D: -; J: TRBJ1-2; size: -; V: TRBV7-2; DNA: TGTGCCAGCAGCTTCCCAGGGACACATGGCTACACCTTC; CDR3: CASSFPGTHGYTF
D: TRBD1; J: TRBJ1-1; size: many; V: TRBV12-3/TRBV12-4; DNA: TGTGCCAGCAGCCGTTCCGGGACAGGGCCTGAAGCTTTCTTT; CDR3: CASSRSGTGPEAFF
D: -; J: TRBJ2-3; size: many; V: TRBV5-5; DNA: TGTGCCAGCAGCTTGGCGGGACTCCGCACAGATACGCAGTATTTT; CDR3: CASSLAGLRTDTQYF
D: TRBD2; J: TRBJ2-5; size: many; V: TRBV7-2; DNA: TGTGCCAGCAGTCTGGGGGGGTCCCAAGAGACCCAGTACTTC; CDR3: CASSLGGSQETQYF
D: TRBD2; J: TRBJ2-4; size: many; V: TRBV30; DNA: TGTGCCTGGGCTAGCGGGAGTCTACTGAAAAACATTCAGTACTTC; CDR3: CAWASGSLLKNIQYF
D: TRBD1; J: TRBJ1-2; size: many; V: TRBV10-3; DNA: TGTGCCATCAGTGAAGAGGGGGCGGAGGGCTACACCTTC; CDR3: CAISEEGAEGYTF
D: -; J: TRBJ2-4; size: -; V: TRBV6-2/TRBV6-3; DNA: TGTGCCAGCCGTCTCCTCCGGGGCAGAGAAAACATTCAGTACTTC; CDR3: CASRLLRGRENIQYF
D: -; J: TRBJ2-1; size: many; V: TRBV27; DNA: TGTGCCAGCAGTTTTACCCTGCCGGGAGCCAACAATGAGCAGTTCTTC; CDR3: CASSFTLPGANNEQFF
D: -; J: TRBJ2-7; size: -; V: TRBV6-1; DNA: TGTGCCAGCAGTGAAATCGACCTATCAGGTTACGAGCAGTACTTC; CDR3: CASSEIDLSGYEQYF
D: -; J: TRBJ1-1; size: few; V: TRBV12-3/TRBV12-4; DNA: TGTGCCAGCAGTTTAGCGGCAGGCCTTGAAGCTTTCTTT; CDR3: CASSLAAGLEAFF
D: -; J: TRBJ1-2; size: -; V: TRBV5-4; DNA: TGTGCCAGCAGCCACTTGGGGCCTAACTATGGCTACACCTTC; CDR3: CASSHLGPNYGYTF
D: -; J: TRBJ2-2; size: -; V: TRBV25-1; DNA: TGTGCCAGCAGTGACGAGGGGGACACCGGGGAGCTGTTTTTT; CDR3: CASSDEGDTGELFF